One and the same sample provided the 16 T cell receptor beta chains below, sequenced in a study of CD8 T cells in Susac syndrome. The RNA input was roughly 0.5 to 1 ug, and it was reverse transcribed with random hexamers. MiXCR, run by TCRdb on the immunoSEQ multiplex PCR reads, gives a single entry per CDR3 protein. The table lists about 130,000 distinct CDR3 sequences, about 94% of them singletons. Specimen: CD4+ T cells from PBMCs. Source of these receptors: a human donor in good health.

This chain uses TRBV7-9 with TRBJ2-5, with 8 bases lining up with TRBD2. V trimming: 5 bases; J trimming: 0 bases; junction bases outside the gene matches: 8. The length of the CDR3 is 16 residues. The germline V gene encodes CDR1 SEHNR and CDR2 FQNEAQ (reference sequence). The CDR3 bases are TGTGCCAGCAGCGCGGGGACTAGTAGGGACCAAGAGACCCAGTACTTC. This sequence encodes CASSAGTSRDQETQYF.

The CDR3 here is CSASLNGRPGEQYF. In DNA form, the CDR3 reads TGCAGTGCTAGTCTGAACGGGAGGCCGGGCGAGCAGTACTTC. V is TRBV20-1 and J is TRBJ2-7; TRBD2 matches at 7 bases. Germline V gene lookup returns CDR1 DFQATT and CDR2 SNEGSKA (reference sequence). The CDR3 consists of 14 residues. With 3 bases clipped from V and 6 bases from J, the junction kept 11 bases outside the gene matches.

The V gene is TRBV6-5, the J gene TRBJ2-7; 7 bases agree with TRBD2. Trimming took 2 bases from V and 2 from J; bases not matched to a gene: 3. Germline CDR1 is MNHEY and CDR2 is SVGAGI. The CDR3 is 14 residues long. CDR3 loop: CASSYPGLPYEQYF. In DNA form, the CDR3 reads TGTGCCAGCAGTTACCCGGGACTACCCTACGAGCAGTACTTC.

The chain recombines TRBV10-3 with TRBJ2-4; 10 bases fit TRBD2. V trimming: 3 bases; J trimming: 3 bases; junction bases outside the gene matches: 2. Germline V lookup: CDR1 ENHRY, CDR2 SYGVKD. This CDR3 has 15 residues. DNA of the CDR3: TGTGCCATCAGTGACAGCGGGAGGGGCAAAAACATTCAGTACTTC. Translated: CAISDSGRGKNIQYF.

This clonotype was seen a few times. The chain recombines TRBV5-5 with TRBJ1-3, with unresolved D. Deletions cut 0 bases from V and 1 base from J, with 5 bases between. Germline V CDR1 and CDR2: SGHKS, YYEKEE (reference sequence). The CDR3 loop spans 14 amino acids. Written as DNA, the CDR3 is TGTGCCAGCAGCTTGGTAGGGTCTGGAAACACCATATATTTT. It codes for CASSLVGSGNTIYF. Combining the CDR3 with reference TRBV5-5 and TRBJ1-3 gives the whole variable domain DAGVTQSPTHLIKTRGQQVTLRCSPISGHKSVSWYQQVLGQGPQFIFQYYEKEERGRGNFPDRFSARQFPNYSSELNVNALLLGDSALYLCASSLVGSGNTIYFGEGSWLTVV.

V and J are TRBV29-1 and TRBJ1-5; D is possibly TRBD1 (6 bases). Germline CDR1 and CDR2: SQVTM and ANQGSEA. The CDR3 is 15 amino acids. V lost 4 bases to trimming and J lost 2 bases, with 15 bases between them. CDR3 residues: CSVVLDSLRNQPQHF. Here the CDR3 DNA reads TGCAGCGTTGTCCTGGACAGTCTCCGCAATCAGCCCCAGCATTTT.

V is TRBV6-2 or TRBV6-3 and J is TRBJ2-2, with 11 bases matching TRBD2. Germline assignment: CDR1 MNHEY and CDR2 SVGEGT. The CDR3 is made up of 18 amino acids. Trimming removed 2 bases from V and 5 bases from J; junction bases left unmatched: 10. CDR3 protein: CASSYRIAGGPGTGELFF. CDR3 in DNA: TGTGCCAGCAGTTACAGGATAGCGGGAGGGCCGGGTACCGGGGAGCTGTTTTTT.

The chain carries TRBV20-1 and TRBJ2-1; D may be TRBD2 (6 bases). The germline V gene has CDR1 DFQATT and CDR2 SNEGSKA (reference sequence). V lost 6 bases, J lost 2 bases, and 23 bases lay in between. The length of the CDR3 is 17 residues. The CDR3 loop is CSAPRPPGSGPYNEQFF. CDR3 DNA sequence: TGCAGTGCGCCAAGACCGCCGGGAAGCGGGCCCTACAATGAGCAGTTCTTC.

In its sample, this clonotype was seen once. V and J are TRBV29-1 and TRBJ2-7, with 11 bases aligning to TRBD2. Per the germline V gene, CDR1 is SQVTM and CDR2 is ANQGSEA. This CDR3 is built from 18 residues. With V trimmed by 1 base and J by 0 bases, 11 bases remained unmatched. The CDR3 reads CSVEVYASGRPFSYEQYF. The CDR3 DNA is TGCAGCGTTGAAGTATATGCTAGCGGGAGGCCCTTCTCCTACGAGCAGTACTTC.

This clonotype was detected only once. This sequence joins TRBV20-1 and TRBJ2-1; D uncertain. The CDR3 totals 14 residues. Germline lookup yields CDR1 DFQATT and CDR2 SNEGSKA (reference sequence). DNA for the CDR3: TGCAGCTACCCCGGCCCGGCCCATGGCAATGAGCAGTTCTTC. Its protein product is CSYPGPAHGNEQFF.

The J gene is TRBJ2-3, the V gene TRBV7-8; D remains unclear. The V end was cut by 4 bases, the J end by 6 bases, with 11 bases between. This CDR3 is 13 amino acids long. Germline-derived CDR1 and CDR2 are SGHVS and FQNEAQ. CDR3 residues: CASSSRLGDTQYF. Written as DNA, the CDR3 is TGTGCCAGCAGCTCCCGACTGGGGGATACGCAGTATTTT.

The gene calls are TRBV19 and TRBJ2-7; 7 bases line up with TRBD1. J gave up 2 bases and V 5 bases, and 6 bases lay outside the gene matches. The CDR3 extends over 14 amino acids. CDR1 and CDR2 from the germline V gene are LNHDA and SQIVND (reference sequence). The DNA of the CDR3 is TGTGCCAGTAGTGGAAGGGGGCGCACCTACGAGCAGTACTTC. It codes for CASSGRGRTYEQYF.

J is TRBJ1-1 and V is TRBV9, with D perhaps TRBD1 (5 bases). Trimming removed 0 bases at V and 3 bases at J, with 12 bases between. Germline V gene sequence: CDR1 SGDLS, CDR2 YYNGEE. This CDR3 has 15 amino acids. In DNA form, the CDR3 reads TGTGCCAGCAGCGTAGTAAGGGGCAGGGACACTGAAGCTTTCTTT. This translates into CASSVVRGRDTEAFF. Full variable domain (missing parts from reference TRBV9 and TRBJ1-1): DSGVTQTPKHLITATGQRVTLRCSPRSGDLSVYWYQQSLDQGLQFLIQYYNGEERAKGNILERFSAQQFPDLHSELNLSSLELGDSALYFCASSVVRGRDTEAFFGQGTRLTVV.

The rearrangement joins TRBV12-3 or TRBV12-4 to TRBJ1-2; D gene uncertain. Trimming removed 2 bases from V and 8 bases from J, with 12 bases in between. This CDR3 contains 13 residues. The DNA for the CDR3 is TGTGCCAGCAGTTTATTGGGCGGCGGGGGCTACACCTTC. Protein: CASSLLGGGGYTF.

The V and J genes are TRBV7-2 and TRBJ2-7; D is perhaps TRBD1 (5 bases). Trimming cost V 1 base and J 2 bases, with 12 bases left between them. The length of the CDR3 is 15 residues. Germline CDR1 is SGHTA and CDR2 is FQGNSA. DNA for the CDR3: TGTGCCAGCAGCTTAGTGACAGTGACACCCTACGAGCAGTACTTC. It specifies CASSLVTVTPYEQYF.

The J gene is TRBJ2-7, the V gene TRBV6-2 or TRBV6-3, with D possibly TRBD2 on 6 matching bases. Deletions cut 4 bases from V and 2 bases from J, with 12 bases between. The CDR3 has 14 amino acids. Germline CDR1 is MNHEY and CDR2 is SVGEGT. The CDR3 coding sequence is TGTGCCAGCAGTTCCGCGGGGACCACCTACGAGCAGTACTTC. This translates into CASSSAGTTYEQYF.